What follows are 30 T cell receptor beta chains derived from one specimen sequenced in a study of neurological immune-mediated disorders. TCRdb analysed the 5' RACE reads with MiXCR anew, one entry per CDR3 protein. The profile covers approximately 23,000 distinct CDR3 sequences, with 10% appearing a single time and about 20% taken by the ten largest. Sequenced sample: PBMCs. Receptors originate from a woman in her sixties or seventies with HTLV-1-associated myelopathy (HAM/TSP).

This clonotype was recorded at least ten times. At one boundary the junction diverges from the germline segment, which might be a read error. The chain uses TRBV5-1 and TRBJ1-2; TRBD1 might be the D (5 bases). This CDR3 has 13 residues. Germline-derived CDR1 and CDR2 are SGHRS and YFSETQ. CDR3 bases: TGCGCCAGCAGCATAACAGGTCCATATGACTACACCTTC. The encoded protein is CASSITGPYDYTF. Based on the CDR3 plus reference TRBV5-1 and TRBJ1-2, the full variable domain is KAGVTQTPRYLIKTRGQQVTLSCSPISGHRSVSWYQQTPGQGLQFLFEYFSETQRNKGNFPGRFSGRQFSNSRSEMNVSTLELGDSALYLCASSITGPYDYTFGSGTRLTVV.

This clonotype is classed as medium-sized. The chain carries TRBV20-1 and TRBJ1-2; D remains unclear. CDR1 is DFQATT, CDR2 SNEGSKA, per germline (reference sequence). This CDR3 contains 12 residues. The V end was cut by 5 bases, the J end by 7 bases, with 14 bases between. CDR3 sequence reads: CSAGGWASGYTF. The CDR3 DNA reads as TGCAGTGCTGGCGGGTGGGCGAGTGGCTACACCTTC.

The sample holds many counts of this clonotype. Here the CDR3 reads CASSPQGQGEDSPLHF. CDR3 DNA: TGTGCCAGCAGCCCACAGGGACAGGGTGAGGATTCACCCCTCCACTTT. The chain combines TRBV12-3 or TRBV12-4 with TRBJ1-6; 9 nucleotides agree with TRBD1. The junction had 11 bases not matched to a gene; V was cut back by 6 bases and J by 8 bases. The CDR3 loop spans 16 amino acids.

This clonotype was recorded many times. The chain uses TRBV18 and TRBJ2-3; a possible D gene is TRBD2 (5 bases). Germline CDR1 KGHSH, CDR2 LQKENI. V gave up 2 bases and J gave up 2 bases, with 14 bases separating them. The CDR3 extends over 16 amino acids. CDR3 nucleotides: TGTGCCAGCTCACCAATGCTAAACCGGGACACAGATACGCAGTATTTT. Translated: CASSPMLNRDTDTQYF.

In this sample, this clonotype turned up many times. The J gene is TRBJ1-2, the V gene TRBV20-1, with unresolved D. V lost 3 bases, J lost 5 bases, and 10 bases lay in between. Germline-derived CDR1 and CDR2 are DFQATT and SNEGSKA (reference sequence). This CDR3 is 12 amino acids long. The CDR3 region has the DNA TGCAGTGCTAGGGAAGGTCCTTATGGCTACACCTTC. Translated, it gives CSAREGPYGYTF.

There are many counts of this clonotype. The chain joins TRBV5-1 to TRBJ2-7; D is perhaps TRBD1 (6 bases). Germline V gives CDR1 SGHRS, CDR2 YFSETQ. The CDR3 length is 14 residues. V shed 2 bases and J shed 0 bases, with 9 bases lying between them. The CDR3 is CASSFTGSSYEQYF. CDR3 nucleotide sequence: TGCGCCAGCAGCTTCACAGGGAGCTCCTACGAGCAGTACTTC.

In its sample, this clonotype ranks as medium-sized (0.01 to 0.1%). CDR3 coding DNA: TGTGCCATCAGTCAGGAGCGGGGGAACCCTACCACCGGGGAGCTGTTTTTT. It specifies CAISQERGNPTTGELFF. The V gene is TRBV10-3, the J gene TRBJ2-2, with TRBD2 matching over 8 bases. CDR1 is ENHRY, CDR2 SYGVKD, per germline. Trimming at V came to 5 bases and at J to 4 bases, leaving 12 bases not matched to a gene. The CDR3 loop spans 17 amino acids.

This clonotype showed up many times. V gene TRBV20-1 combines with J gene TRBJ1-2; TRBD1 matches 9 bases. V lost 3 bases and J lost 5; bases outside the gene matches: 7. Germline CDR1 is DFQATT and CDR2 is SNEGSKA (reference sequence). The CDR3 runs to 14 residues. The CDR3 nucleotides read TGCAGTGCTAGGGGAACAGGGGGCTGGTATGGCTACACCTTC. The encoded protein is CSARGTGGWYGYTF.

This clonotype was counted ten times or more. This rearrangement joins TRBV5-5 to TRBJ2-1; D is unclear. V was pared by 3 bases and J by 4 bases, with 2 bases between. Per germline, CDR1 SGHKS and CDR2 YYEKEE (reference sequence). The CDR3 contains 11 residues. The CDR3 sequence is CASSWYNEQFF. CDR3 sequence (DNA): TGTGCCAGCAGCTGGTACAATGAGCAGTTCTTC.

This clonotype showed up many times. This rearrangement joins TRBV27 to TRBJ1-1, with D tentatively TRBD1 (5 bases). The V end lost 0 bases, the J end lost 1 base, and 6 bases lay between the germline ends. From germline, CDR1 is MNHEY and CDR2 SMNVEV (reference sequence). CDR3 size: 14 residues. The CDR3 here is CASSLSRGNTEAFF. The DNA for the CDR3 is TGTGCCAGCAGTTTATCAAGGGGGAACACTGAAGCTTTCTTT.

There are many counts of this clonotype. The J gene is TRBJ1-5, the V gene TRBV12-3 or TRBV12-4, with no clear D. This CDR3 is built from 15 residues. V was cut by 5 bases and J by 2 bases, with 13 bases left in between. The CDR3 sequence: CASSPRTAGNQPQHF. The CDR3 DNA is TGTGCCAGCAGTCCCCGAACGGCGGGCAATCAGCCCCAGCATTTT.

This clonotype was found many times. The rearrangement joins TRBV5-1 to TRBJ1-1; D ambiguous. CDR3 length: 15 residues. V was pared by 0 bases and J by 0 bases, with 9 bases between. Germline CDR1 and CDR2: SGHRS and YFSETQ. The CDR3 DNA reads TGCGCCAGCAGCTTGGGGGCCAGCCTGAACACTGAAGCTTTCTTT. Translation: CASSLGASLNTEAFF. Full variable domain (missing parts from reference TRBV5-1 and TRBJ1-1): KAGVTQTPRYLIKTRGQQVTLSCSPISGHRSVSWYQQTPGQGLQFLFEYFSETQRNKGNFPGRFSGRQFSNSRSEMNVSTLELGDSALYLCASSLGASLNTEAFFGQGTRLTVV.

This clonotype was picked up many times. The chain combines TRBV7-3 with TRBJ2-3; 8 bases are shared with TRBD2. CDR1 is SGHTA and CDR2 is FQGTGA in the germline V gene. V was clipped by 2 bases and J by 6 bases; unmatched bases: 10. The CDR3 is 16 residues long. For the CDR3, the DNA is TGTGCCAGCAGCTTAGGTACTGGAAGCGGGGGCGATACGCAGTATTTT. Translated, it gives CASSLGTGSGGDTQYF.

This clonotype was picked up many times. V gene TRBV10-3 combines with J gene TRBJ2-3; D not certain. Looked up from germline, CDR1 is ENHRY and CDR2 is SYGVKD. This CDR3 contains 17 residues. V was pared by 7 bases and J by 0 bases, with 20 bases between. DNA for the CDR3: TGTGCCATCATTTTTGTTACGGCCCGTACTAGCACAGATACGCAGTATTTT. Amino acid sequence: CAIIFVTARTSTDTQYF.

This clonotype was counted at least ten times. The CDR3 loop is CASTRGGTRSYEQYF. The CDR3 DNA follows: TGCGCCAGCACCCGAGGGGGGACCCGATCCTACGAGCAGTACTTC. The V call is TRBV10-2, the J call TRBJ2-7; D may correspond to TRBD1 or TRBD2 (6 bases each). The V end was cut by 7 bases, the J end by 1 base, with 17 bases between. Per the germline V gene, CDR1 is WSHSY and CDR2 is SAAADI. CDR3 length equals 15 residues.

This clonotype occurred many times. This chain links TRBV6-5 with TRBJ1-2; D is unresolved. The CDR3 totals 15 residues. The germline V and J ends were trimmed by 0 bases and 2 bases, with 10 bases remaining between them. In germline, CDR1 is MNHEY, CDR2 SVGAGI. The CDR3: CASSYSSGSNYGYTF. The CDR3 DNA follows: TGTGCCAGCAGTTACTCGAGCGGAAGCAACTATGGCTACACCTTC.

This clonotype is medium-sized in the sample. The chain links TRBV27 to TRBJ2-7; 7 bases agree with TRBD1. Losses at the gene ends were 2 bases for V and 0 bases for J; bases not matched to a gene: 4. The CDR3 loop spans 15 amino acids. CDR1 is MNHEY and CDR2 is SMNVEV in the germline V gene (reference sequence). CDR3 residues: CASSLTWDSSYEQYF. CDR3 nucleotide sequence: TGTGCCAGCAGTTTAACTTGGGACAGCTCCTACGAGCAGTACTTC.

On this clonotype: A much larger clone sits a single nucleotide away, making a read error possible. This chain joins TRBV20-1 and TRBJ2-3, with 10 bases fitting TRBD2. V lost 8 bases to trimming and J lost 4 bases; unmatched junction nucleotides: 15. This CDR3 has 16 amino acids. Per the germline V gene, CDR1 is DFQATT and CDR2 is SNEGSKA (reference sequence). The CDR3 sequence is CSLQRGGRLVPDTQYF. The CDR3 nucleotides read TGCAGTCTACAGCGGGGGGGCCGTTTGGTCCCAGATACGCAGTATTTT.

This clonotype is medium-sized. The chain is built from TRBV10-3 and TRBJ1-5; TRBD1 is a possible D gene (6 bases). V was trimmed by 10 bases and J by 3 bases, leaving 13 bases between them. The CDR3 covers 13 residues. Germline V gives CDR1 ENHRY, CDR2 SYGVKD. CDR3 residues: CATATGFNQPQHF. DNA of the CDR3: TGTGCCACCGCAACAGGGTTCAATCAGCCCCAGCATTTT.

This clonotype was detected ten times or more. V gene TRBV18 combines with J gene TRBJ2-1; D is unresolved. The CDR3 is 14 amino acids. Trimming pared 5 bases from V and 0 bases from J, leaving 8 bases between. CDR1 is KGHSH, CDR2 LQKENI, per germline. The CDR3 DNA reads TGTGCCAGCTCAGGCAGAAGCTCCTACAATGAGCAGTTCTTC. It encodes CASSGRSSYNEQFF.

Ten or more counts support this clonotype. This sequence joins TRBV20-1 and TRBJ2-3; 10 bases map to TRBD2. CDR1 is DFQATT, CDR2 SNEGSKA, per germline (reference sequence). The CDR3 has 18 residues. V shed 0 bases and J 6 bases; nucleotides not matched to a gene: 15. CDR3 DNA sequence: TGCAGTGCTAGAGATCACGGCCTCAGCGGGGGGGCGGTGGATACGCAGTATTTT. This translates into CSARDHGLSGGAVDTQYF.

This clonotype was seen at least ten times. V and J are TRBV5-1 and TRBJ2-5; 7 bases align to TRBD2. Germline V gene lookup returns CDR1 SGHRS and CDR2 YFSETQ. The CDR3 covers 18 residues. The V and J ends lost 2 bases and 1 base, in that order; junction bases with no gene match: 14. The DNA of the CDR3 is TGCGCCAGCAGCTTAGGACTAGTCAACCCACCGTTCCAAGAGACCCAGTACTTC. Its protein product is CASSLGLVNPPFQETQYF.

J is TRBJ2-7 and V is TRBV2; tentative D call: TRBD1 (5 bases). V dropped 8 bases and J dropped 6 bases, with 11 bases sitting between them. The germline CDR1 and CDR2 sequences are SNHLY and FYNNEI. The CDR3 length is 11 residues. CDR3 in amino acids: CASAREREQYF. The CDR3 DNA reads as TGTGCCAGCGCCAGGGAACGCGAGCAGTACTTC. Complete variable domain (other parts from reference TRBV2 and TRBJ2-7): EPEVTQTPSHQVTQMGQEVILRCVPISNHLYFYWYRQILGQKVEFLVSFYNNEISEKSEIFDDQFSVERPDGSNFTLKIRSTKLEDSAMYFCASAREREQYFGPGTRLTVT.

CDR3 coding DNA: TGCAGTGCTAGACCACCGACAGGGGAATATGAAAAACTGTTTTTT. Protein: CSARPPTGEYEKLFF. The chain combines TRBV20-1 with TRBJ1-4; 8 bases are shared with TRBD1. The CDR3 sequence is 15 residues long. J was trimmed by 6 bases and V by 2 bases; bases with no gene match: 8. Germline V gives CDR1 DFQATT, CDR2 SNEGSKA (reference sequence).

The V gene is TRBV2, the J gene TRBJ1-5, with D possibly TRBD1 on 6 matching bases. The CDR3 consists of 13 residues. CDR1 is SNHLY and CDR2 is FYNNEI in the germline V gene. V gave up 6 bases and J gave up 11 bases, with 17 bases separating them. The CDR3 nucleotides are TGTGCCAGCAGCCCGGACAGCCTTAAGTCCCAGCATTTT. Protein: CASSPDSLKSQHF.

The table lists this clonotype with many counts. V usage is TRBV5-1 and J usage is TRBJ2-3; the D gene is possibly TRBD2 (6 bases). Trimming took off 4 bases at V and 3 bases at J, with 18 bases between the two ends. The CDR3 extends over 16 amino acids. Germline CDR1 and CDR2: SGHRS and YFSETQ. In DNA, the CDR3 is TGCGCCAGCAGCCCCTCGGAGGGTAGTTTGACAGATACGCAGTATTTT. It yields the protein CASSPSEGSLTDTQYF.

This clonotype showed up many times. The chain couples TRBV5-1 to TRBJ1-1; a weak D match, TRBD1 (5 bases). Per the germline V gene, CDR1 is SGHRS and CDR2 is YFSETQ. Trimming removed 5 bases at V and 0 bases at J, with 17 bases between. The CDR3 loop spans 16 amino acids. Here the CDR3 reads CASRVLPGLLNTEAFF. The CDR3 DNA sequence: TGCGCCAGCAGGGTCCTCCCGGGACTTTTGAACACTGAAGCTTTCTTT.

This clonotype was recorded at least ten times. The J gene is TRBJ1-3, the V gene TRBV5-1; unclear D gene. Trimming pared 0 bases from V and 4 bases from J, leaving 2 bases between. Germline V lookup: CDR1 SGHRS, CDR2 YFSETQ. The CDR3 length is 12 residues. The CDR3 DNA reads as TGCGCCAGCAGCTTGGCCGGAAACACCATATATTTT. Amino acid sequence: CASSLAGNTIYF.

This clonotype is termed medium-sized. The DNA of the CDR3 is TGCAGTGCTAGAGATCTCACACAAGATGGATCACCCCTCCACTTT. It is translated as CSARDLTQDGSPLHF. The V call is TRBV20-1, the J call TRBJ1-6; D is undetermined. V lost 0 bases and J lost 10, with 16 bases in between. This CDR3 spans 15 amino acids. Germline V gives CDR1 DFQATT, CDR2 SNEGSKA (reference sequence).

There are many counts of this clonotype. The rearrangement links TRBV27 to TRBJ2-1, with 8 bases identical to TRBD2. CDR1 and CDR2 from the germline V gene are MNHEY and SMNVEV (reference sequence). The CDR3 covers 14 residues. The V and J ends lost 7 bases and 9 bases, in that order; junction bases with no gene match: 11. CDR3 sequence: CASTPGLGVSEQFF. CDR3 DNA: TGTGCCAGCACCCCGGGACTAGGGGTGAGTGAGCAGTTCTTC.